The rows below give T cell receptor beta chains drawn from one sample of a study of spatial heterogeneity in lung cancer. TCRdb analysed the 5' RACE reads with MiXCR anew, one entry per CDR3 protein. The sample lists 23,000 or so distinct CDR3 sequences; about 4.7% were seen once. The sequencing here drew on PBMCs, taken at surgery. Source of these receptors: a male donor with early-stage non-small cell lung cancer. Both conserved end residues are part of each CDR3. The order of the fields is CDR3 length, D gene, V gene, J gene, CDR3 protein. A D gene is named only where the DNA matches it firmly.

len: 15
d_gene: .
v_gene: TRBV14
j_gene: TRBJ2-2
CDR3aa: CASSRTQGSTGELFF

len: 15
d_gene: TRBD1
v_gene: TRBV18
j_gene: TRBJ1-1
CDR3aa: CASSLTGAWDTEAFF

len: 12
d_gene: .
v_gene: TRBV2
j_gene: TRBJ2-7
CDR3aa: CASSEARYEQYF

len: 15
d_gene: TRBD2
v_gene: TRBV9
j_gene: TRBJ2-7
CDR3aa: CASSAAVGGAGEQYF

len: 13
d_gene: .
v_gene: TRBV18
j_gene: TRBJ2-5
CDR3aa: CASSTSQEETQYF

len: 13
d_gene: .
v_gene: TRBV4-2
j_gene: TRBJ2-3
CDR3aa: CASSQGSADTQYF

len: 17
d_gene: .
v_gene: TRBV2
j_gene: TRBJ1-5
CDR3aa: CASRETGTLYSNQPQHF

len: 14
d_gene: TRBD1
v_gene: TRBV30
j_gene: TRBJ1-1
CDR3aa: CAWSVRDRNTEAFF

len: 12
d_gene: .
v_gene: TRBV6-2/TRBV6-3
j_gene: TRBJ1-5
CDR3aa: CASSFPGQPQHF

len: 12
d_gene: .
v_gene: TRBV29-1
j_gene: TRBJ1-2
CDR3aa: CSGGPAIYGYTF

len: 15
d_gene: TRBD2
v_gene: TRBV20-1
j_gene: TRBJ2-5
CDR3aa: CSARKIAGAQETQYF

len: 14
d_gene: TRBD2
v_gene: TRBV20-1
j_gene: TRBJ2-1
CDR3aa: CSARPTSGGNEQFF

len: 12
d_gene: TRBD1
v_gene: TRBV11-2
j_gene: TRBJ2-7
CDR3aa: CASSQGVHEQYF

len: 14
d_gene: TRBD1
v_gene: TRBV5-1
j_gene: TRBJ1-1
CDR3aa: CASSYGTGNTEAFF

len: 14
d_gene: .
v_gene: TRBV7-2
j_gene: TRBJ2-7
CDR3aa: CASSLGSTWAEQYF

len: 14
d_gene: .
v_gene: TRBV4-3
j_gene: TRBJ2-3
CDR3aa: CASSQGRSTDTQYF

len: 15
d_gene: TRBD1
v_gene: TRBV7-9
j_gene: TRBJ2-4
CDR3aa: CASSFYTGTENIQYF

len: 16
d_gene: TRBD2
v_gene: TRBV14
j_gene: TRBJ2-1
CDR3aa: CASSSLAASSYNEQFF

len: 14
d_gene: .
v_gene: TRBV5-1
j_gene: TRBJ2-3
CDR3aa: CASSLGRTTDTQYF

len: 15
d_gene: .
v_gene: TRBV10-3
j_gene: TRBJ1-5
CDR3aa: CAISEEAVLNQPQHF

len: 12
d_gene: TRBD1
v_gene: TRBV6-6
j_gene: TRBJ2-7
CDR3aa: CASRQGPYEQYF

len: 13
d_gene: .
v_gene: TRBV27
j_gene: TRBJ2-3
CDR3aa: CASSLKGTDTQYF

len: 12
d_gene: .
v_gene: TRBV28
j_gene: TRBJ2-7
CDR3aa: CASTNRPYEQYF

len: 16
d_gene: .
v_gene: TRBV12-3/TRBV12-4
j_gene: TRBJ2-3
CDR3aa: CASNPPGGGGTDTQYF

len: 14
d_gene: .
v_gene: TRBV11-2
j_gene: TRBJ2-5
CDR3aa: CASSRGQLQETQYF

len: 14
d_gene: TRBD2
v_gene: TRBV7-6
j_gene: TRBJ2-3
CDR3aa: CASSGTSGTDTQYF

len: 14
d_gene: TRBD1
v_gene: TRBV15
j_gene: TRBJ1-1
CDR3aa: CATSGLTGGTEAFF

len: 14
d_gene: .
v_gene: TRBV14
j_gene: TRBJ1-2
CDR3aa: CASSPGQPIWGYTF

len: 13
d_gene: .
v_gene: TRBV12-3/TRBV12-4
j_gene: TRBJ2-5
CDR3aa: CASRNRVEETQYF

len: 15
d_gene: .
v_gene: TRBV7-2
j_gene: TRBJ2-5
CDR3aa: CASSLAEQGGETQYF

len: 15
d_gene: .
v_gene: TRBV18
j_gene: TRBJ2-7
CDR3aa: CASSTTPGLEYEQYF

len: 14
d_gene: .
v_gene: TRBV20-1
j_gene: TRBJ1-5
CDR3aa: CSAPGPSSNQPQHF

len: 15
d_gene: .
v_gene: TRBV3-1
j_gene: TRBJ2-6
CDR3aa: CASQGNSAGANVLTF

len: 14
d_gene: TRBD1
v_gene: TRBV2
j_gene: TRBJ2-1
CDR3aa: CASSEGTGVNEQFF

len: 14
d_gene: TRBD1
v_gene: TRBV18
j_gene: TRBJ2-3
CDR3aa: CASSKGQNTDTQYF

len: 16
d_gene: TRBD1
v_gene: TRBV5-6
j_gene: TRBJ2-6
CDR3aa: CASSRYRGLGANVLTF

len: 18
d_gene: TRBD2
v_gene: TRBV19
j_gene: TRBJ2-1
CDR3aa: CASSPGLAGGQFYNEQFF

len: 13
d_gene: .
v_gene: TRBV28
j_gene: TRBJ2-2
CDR3aa: CASKRDISGELFF

len: 14
d_gene: TRBD2
v_gene: TRBV6-2/TRBV6-3
j_gene: TRBJ2-3
CDR3aa: CASRSSGKTDTQYF

len: 16
d_gene: .
v_gene: TRBV19
j_gene: TRBJ2-6
CDR3aa: CASSMEMGAGANVLTF

len: 15
d_gene: TRBD1
v_gene: TRBV6-6
j_gene: TRBJ1-4
CDR3aa: CASSSTGGAGEKLFF